Sequencing of this TCR beta chain was carried out in a study of T and B cells in COVID-19 patients. Across the whole study: Peripheral blood came from COVID-19 patients with active infection or after recovery. The recovered patients had mostly mild to moderate COVID-19 with outpatient management. Of under 25 active-infection patients, 12 were critically ill with mechanical ventilation or extracorporeal membrane oxygenation. Study observations and caveats: Blood from mildly ill patients while symptomatic, and early samples from severe cases, were scarce.

Each TRB amplification used roughly 230-550 ng of genomic DNA from blood. V lost 4 bases, J lost 3 bases, and 13 bases lay in between. The CDR3 has 14 amino acids. Germline CDR1 reads MNHEY; CDR2 reads SMNVEV (reference sequence). TRB rearrangements were amplified by multiplex PCR with BIOMED2 TRB-A/B primers. Via MiXCR, TCRdb re-called the multiplex PCR reads, giving one row per CDR3 protein. In the table there are around 25,000 distinct CDR3 sequences, 32% of which are singletons. Turning to this clonotype: Its specificity is unknown.

This chain connects TRBV27 to TRBJ2-7, with TRBD1 as a possible D gene (7 bases). The sequenced sample was blood. The TCR was taken from a human donor who had recovered from COVID-19. CDR3 DNA sequence: TGTGCCAGCAGTTCAAGACAGGGAGGCTACGAGCAGTACTTC. It specifies CASSSRQGGYEQYF.